The next 10 T cell receptor beta chains were all read from a single sample in a study of cytomegalovirus exposure and HLA in healthy donors. The PCR employed 60 Vbeta primers together with 13 Jbeta primers. Sequenced by immunoSEQ multiplex PCR; TCRdb stores in-frame clones only, minus some. The table lists 100,000 to 150,000 clones, about 80% of them singletons. Input material: PBMCs. The receptors shown here come from a man aged 25-45 years in good health and CMV-seropositive.

The chain employs TRBV4-1 and TRBJ2-7; TRBD2 matches at 10 bases. This CDR3 comprises 16 residues. The germline gives CDR1 MGHRA, CDR2 YSYEKL. The ends lost 0 bases at V and 2 bases at J; junction bases unmatched: 4. The CDR3 here is CASSQERTSGTYEQYF. CDR3 nucleotide sequence: TGCGCCAGCAGCCAAGAAAGGACTAGCGGAACCTACGAGCAGTACTTC.

Notes on this clone: The germline gene is not matched at one end of the junction; a read error may be the cause. The V call is TRBV19, the J call TRBJ2-6; 11 nucleotides agree with TRBD1. From germline, CDR1 is LNHDA and CDR2 SQIVND (reference sequence). The CDR3 loop spans 22 amino acids. The CDR3 nucleotides are TGTGCCAGTACCCTACTCCGGGACAGGGGGGAGGTCGGGACCTCTGGGGCCAACGGCCTGACTTTC. This codes for CASTLLRDRGEVGTSGANGLTF.

The chain couples TRBV5-1 to TRBJ1-2, with 10 positions matching TRBD1. The CDR3 length is 17 residues. Per the germline V gene, CDR1 is SGHRS and CDR2 is YFSETQ. J gave up 7 bases and V 4 bases, and 16 bases lay outside the gene matches. The DNA of the CDR3 is TGCGCCAGCAGCCTGGAAGCCCCGGGACAGGGGATGGGTGGCTACACCTTC. Protein: CASSLEAPGQGMGGYTF. Full variable domain (outside the CDR3, taken from reference TRBV5-1 and TRBJ1-2): KAGVTQTPRYLIKTRGQQVTLSCSPISGHRSVSWYQQTPGQGLQFLFEYFSETQRNKGNFPGRFSGRQFSNSRSEMNVSTLELGDSALYLCASSLEAPGQGMGGYTFGSGTRLTVV.

CDR3 DNA sequence: TGTGCCAGTAGTACCAGGGGGCCCTACGAGCAGTACTTC. Amino acid sequence: CASSTRGPYEQYF. The genes are TRBV19 and TRBJ2-5; TRBD1 matches at 8 bases. The J call may be in error: the DNA end matches TRBJ2-7 better. CDR3 length: 13 residues. The germline gives CDR1 LNHDA, CDR2 SQIVND (reference sequence).

The chain carries TRBV19 and TRBJ2-7; tentative D call: TRBD1 (6 bases). V shed 6 bases and J shed 0 bases, with 12 bases lying between them. This CDR3 has 14 residues. CDR1 is LNHDA and CDR2 is SQIVND in the germline V gene (reference sequence). The CDR3 loop reads CASRRQVSSYEQYF. As DNA, the CDR3 is TGTGCCAGTAGGCGACAGGTGAGCTCCTACGAGCAGTACTTC.

The CDR3, as DNA: TGTGCCAGCAGTACCTTCACAGGGGTCAATCAGCCCCAGCATTTT. This sequence encodes CASSTFTGVNQPQHF. The gene calls are TRBV28 and TRBJ1-5; 7 bases map to TRBD1. Germline assignment: CDR1 MDHEN and CDR2 SYDVKM. The ends lost 5 bases at V and 3 bases at J; junction bases unmatched: 7. The CDR3 is 15 amino acids.

The chain couples TRBV21-1 to TRBJ2-1; the table calls TRBD1, which could not be checked here. TRBV21-1 is a pseudogene locus. The CDR3 is made up of 15 amino acids. Here the CDR3 reads CASSKQGAPNNEQFF. Written as DNA, the CDR3 is TGTGCCAGCAGCAAACAGGGGGCGCCCAACAATGAGCAGTTCTTC.

The gene calls are TRBV28 and TRBJ1-2, with no clear D. Between the trimmed V and J ends, which lost 4 bases and 5 bases, there was a span of 17 bases. Per germline, CDR1 MDHEN and CDR2 SYDVKM. This CDR3 spans 15 amino acids. The DNA of the CDR3 is TGTGCCAGCAGTTCTCCGGCGGCGTCCTCTTATGGCTACACCTTC. Its translation is CASSSPAASSYGYTF.

The chain has TRBV5-1 and TRBJ2-7; D is unresolved. The CDR3 contains 13 residues. The germline V gene has CDR1 SGHRS and CDR2 YFSETQ. V was shortened by 4 bases and J by 0 bases, with 8 bases between the two germline ends. CDR3 coding DNA: TGCGCCAGCAGCCGTAGCTTCTCCTACGAGCAGTACTTC. It specifies CASSRSFSYEQYF. The full variable domain, with the rest looked up from reference TRBV5-1 and TRBJ2-7, is KAGVTQTPRYLIKTRGQQVTLSCSPISGHRSVSWYQQTPGQGLQFLFEYFSETQRNKGNFPGRFSGRQFSNSRSEMNVSTLELGDSALYLCASSRSFSYEQYFGPGTRLTVT.

Only a few counts were recorded for this clone. This rearrangement joins TRBV6-5 to TRBJ2-2, with TRBD1 identical over 10 bases. Trimming took 8 bases from V and 7 from J; bases not matched to a gene: 10. Per germline, CDR1 MNHEY and CDR2 SVGAGI. CDR3 length equals 15 residues. The CDR3 region has the DNA TGTGCCAGCGTTCCAGACAGGGGGCGGATCGGGGAGCTGTTTTTT. Its translation is CASVPDRGRIGELFF.